This T cell receptor (beta chain) was sequenced for a study of spatial heterogeneity in lung cancer. On the study more broadly: Each distinct TCR and UMI combination averaged more than ten appearances in raw reads. Study-level findings and limits: The recorded estimate of tumor T cell coverage is 6% to 7% for alpha chains and 13% for beta chains. Expanded alpha and beta TCR counts within tumors tracked tumor mutation counts.

This clonotype appeared many times. Its antigen is unknown. The time point denotes: sample taken at primary tumor resection. Whole RNA from tumor, nontumor lung or frozen PBMC was sequenced unsorted. The germline gives CDR1 MGHDK, CDR2 SYGVNS. Trimming took 4 bases from V and 2 from J; bases not matched to a gene: 5. CDR3 length equals 15 residues. A single record per CDR3 protein comes from TCRdb applying MiXCR to the 5' RACE reads. Of about 10,000 distinct CDR3 sequences listed, 10% to 15% are singletons. The receptor comes from a female donor with early-stage non-small cell lung cancer. J is TRBJ1-2 and V is TRBV25-1, with 9 nucleotides matching TRBD1. The sequencing used lung tumor tissue, collected at surgery. CDR3 nucleotide sequence: TGTGCCAGCAGTGCCCCAGGACAGGGGAACTATGGCTACACCTTC. It codes for CASSAPGQGNYGYTF.